The 2 T cell receptor beta chains listed next were all sequenced from one sample in a study of CD4 T cells in relation to SARS-CoV-2 and coronaviruses. Unexposed donor CD4+ T cells date from about 2011-2018, before the COVID-19 pandemic. After 10 to 11 days of culture, CD4+ T cells were isolated. TCRdb's copy holds only in-frame clones and misses some; the assay was immunoSEQ multiplex PCR. The sample lists some 16,000 clones, about 82% occurring once. No cognate antigen is known for these TCRs. The specimen sequenced was CD4+ T cells from PBMCs, cultured in vitro. These receptor sequences come from a human donor in good health.

The chain has TRBV30 and TRBJ2-3, with 8 bases identical to TRBD2. V lost 0 bases to trimming and J lost 2 bases; unmatched junction nucleotides: 13. This CDR3 is built from 18 residues. Germline V gene data show CDR1 as GTSNPN and CDR2 as SVGIG (reference sequence). CDR3 nucleotides: TGTGCCTGGAGTGTACTAAGGGGACTAGAGCGGAACACAGATACGCAGTATTTT. Residues: CAWSVLRGLERNTDTQYF.

This clone was counted a few times. V usage is TRBV10-3 and J usage is TRBJ2-5; tentatively, D is TRBD1 (5 bases). The CDR3 length is 12 residues. Looked up from germline, CDR1 is ENHRY and CDR2 is SYGVKD. The germline V and J ends were trimmed by 11 bases and 0 bases, with 10 bases remaining between them. DNA of the CDR3: TGTGCCCTCAAGGACAACCAAGAGACCCAGTACTTC. It encodes CALKDNQETQYF.